This TCR beta chain was profiled in a study of CXCR3-negative and CXCR3-positive naive CD8 T cells. Study-wide results and limits: CXCR3 expression dropped partially after cryopreservation, and most assays relied on fresh PBMCs. CXCR3-positive naive cells had more hydrophobic TRB CDR3s than CXCR3-negative naive cells.

The CDR3 contains 13 residues. The V gene's germline CDR1 is SGDLS and CDR2 YYNGEE. Regarding this clonotype: Its antigen is as yet unknown.

TRB cDNA libraries were made by UMI-labeled 5' RACE. From the 5' RACE reads, TCRdb lists one entry per CDR3 protein and no DNA. This sample carries 46,000 or so distinct CDR3 sequences, with 2% to 2.5% going to the ten biggest clones. The sequencing input was naive CXCR3- CD8+ T cells from blood. Subset meaning: CD45RO-CCR7+CD27+CD95- naive CD8+ T cells lacking CXCR3 (TNR3-). The J gene is TRBJ2-7, the V gene TRBV9; TCRdb names TRBD2, which stays unverified in the absence of DNA. The clonotype comes from a human donor in good health. Some clones in this sample may be carry-over from other donors' samples. The CDR3 region is CASEGLAGGEQYF.